The 21 T cell receptor beta chains given below trace back to one sample, sequenced in a study of regulatory T cells in long-lasting Graves disease. Relying on iRepertoire HTBI primers and Arm-PCR of CDR3 regions, the team built TCR beta libraries. TCRdb reprocessed the multiplex PCR reads with MiXCR, giving one entry per CDR3 protein. The data show under 450,000 distinct CDR3 sequences, roughly 25% seen once. Described time point: persistent/refractory GD, antithyroid drugs over 5 years with positive TRAb. From RNA extracted from PBMCs, the TCR library was made. The sequenced sample was peripheral blood mononuclear cells (PBMCs), obtained when the disease was refractory, from a patient treated with antithyroid drugs. The receptors shown here come from a woman aged 40 to 55 with Graves disease.

Many counts were recorded for this clonotype. V is TRBV19 and J is TRBJ2-6; D is possibly TRBD2 (5 bases). Germline CDR1 LNHDA, CDR2 SQIVND (reference sequence). This CDR3 spans 15 amino acids. V lost 4 bases to trimming and J lost 0 bases, with 7 bases between them. The CDR3 loop is CASSKAGSGANVLTF. In DNA, the CDR3 is TGTGCCAGTAGTAAGGCGGGCTCTGGGGCCAACGTCCTGACTTTC.

The chain recombines TRBV20-1 with TRBJ2-7; possible D gene TRBD2, 6 bases. Germline loops: CDR1 DFQATT, CDR2 SNEGSKA (reference sequence). The CDR3 runs to 16 residues. V lost 7 bases to trimming and J lost 0 bases, with 22 bases between them. The CDR3 coding sequence is TGCAGTGTTGACCCTCCAGTAGCGGCGAGCTCCTACGAGCAGTACTTC. Protein product: CSVDPPVAASSYEQYF.

V is TRBV13 and J is TRBJ1-3; D gene unclear. Trimming took 6 bases from V and 2 from J, leaving 14 bases between them. The CDR3 extends over 15 amino acids. Germline-derived CDR1 and CDR2 are PRHDT and FYEKMQ (reference sequence). Here the CDR3 DNA reads TGTGCCAGCAGATCCTCCCCAAATGCTGGAAACACCATATATTTT. Translating it yields CASRSSPNAGNTIYF.

This clonotype was recorded many times. The chain recombines TRBV2 with TRBJ1-1, with TRBD1 as a possible D gene (6 bases). This CDR3 comprises 14 residues. Germline-derived CDR1 and CDR2 are SNHLY and FYNNEI. V was clipped by 7 bases and J by 0 bases, with 12 bases between them. The CDR3 DNA sequence: TGTGCCAGCAAAAAGACAGGAATGAACACTGAAGCTTTCTTT. Encoded protein: CASKKTGMNTEAFF.

The gene calls are TRBV2 and TRBJ2-7; no definite D call. The germline V gene has CDR1 SNHLY and CDR2 FYNNEI. Trimming removed 8 bases at V and 4 bases at J, with 9 bases between. This CDR3 spans 11 amino acids. The chain's CDR3 is CASVTEYEQYF. In DNA, the CDR3 is TGTGCCAGCGTCACAGAGTACGAGCAGTACTTC. The whole variable domain, remainder taken from reference TRBV2 and TRBJ2-7, is EPEVTQTPSHQVTQMGQEVILRCVPISNHLYFYWYRQILGQKVEFLVSFYNNEISEKSEIFDDQFSVERPDGSNFTLKIRSTKLEDSAMYFCASVTEYEQYFGPGTRLTVT.

The chain recombines TRBV20-1 with TRBJ2-5, with unresolved D. Germline assignment: CDR1 DFQATT and CDR2 SNEGSKA (reference sequence). CDR3 size: 13 residues. With 0 bases removed from V and 7 bases from J, the gap between germline ends came to 12 bases. The CDR3 DNA sequence: TGCAGTGCTAGAGATGGCCTTAAGGGGACCCAGTACTTC. It encodes CSARDGLKGTQYF.

This clonotype showed up many times. The CDR3 region is CASSPTRPVYEQYF. Here the CDR3 DNA reads TGTGCCAGCAGTCCCACCCGTCCAGTCTACGAGCAGTACTTC. The V gene is TRBV12-3 or TRBV12-4, the J gene TRBJ2-7; unclear D gene. Trimming cost V 5 bases and J 3 bases, with 14 bases left between them. The CDR3 contains 14 residues.

J is TRBJ2-2 and V is TRBV7-3, with a tentative D call TRBD1 (6 bases). Germline V gives CDR1 SGHTA, CDR2 FQGTGA. Trimming took off 2 bases at V and 1 base at J, with 8 bases between the two ends. This CDR3 comprises 15 residues. CDR3 DNA: TGTGCCAGCAGCTTAGCAGGGGTGAACACCGGGGAGCTGTTTTTT. Translated: CASSLAGVNTGELFF. The full variable domain, rest sourced from reference TRBV7-3 and TRBJ2-2, is GAGVSQTPSNKVTEKGKYVELRCDPISGHTALYWYRQSLGQGPEFLIYFQGTGAADDSGLPNDRFFAVRPEGSVSTLKIQRTERGDSAVYLCASSLAGVNTGELFFGEGSRLTVL.

The V and J genes are TRBV5-4 and TRBJ1-5; D unresolved. Trimming took off 1 base at V and 4 bases at J, with 9 bases between the two ends. The CDR3 length is 14 residues. Germline CDR1 and CDR2: SGHNT and YYREEE (reference sequence). Written as DNA, the CDR3 is TGTGCCAGCAGCTTGTACGGATTTAATCAGCCCCAGCATTTT. It specifies CASSLYGFNQPQHF.

This clonotype was seen only a few times. J is TRBJ2-7 and V is TRBV14, with a possible D match to TRBD2 (6 bases). The V gene's germline CDR1 is SGHDN and CDR2 FVKESK. The germline V and J ends were trimmed by 0 bases and 5 bases, with 8 bases remaining between them. The CDR3 runs to 13 residues. Here the CDR3 reads CASSQDWGDEQYF. In nucleotides, the CDR3 is TGTGCCAGCAGCCAAGATTGGGGGGACGAGCAGTACTTC. The full variable domain, with the rest looked up from reference TRBV14 and TRBJ2-7, is EAGVTQFPSHSVIEKGQTVTLRCDPISGHDNLYWYRRVMGKEIKFLLHFVKESKQDESGMPNNRFLAERTGGTYSTLKVQPAELEDSGVYFCASSQDWGDEQYFGPGTRLTVT.

Many counts were recorded for this clonotype. The chain has TRBV28 and TRBJ1-4; TRBD1 might be the D (6 bases). Trimming pared 3 bases from V and 1 base from J, leaving 12 bases between. Germline assignment: CDR1 MDHEN and CDR2 SYDVKM. The CDR3 covers 16 residues. CDR3 region: CASSFAYRVTNEKLFF. The CDR3 DNA reads as TGTGCCAGCAGTTTCGCGTACAGGGTAACTAATGAAAAACTGTTTTTT.

The table lists this clonotype with many counts. The rearrangement links TRBV29-1 to TRBJ2-5, with no clear D. The CDR3 loop spans 11 amino acids. In germline, CDR1 is SQVTM, CDR2 ANQGSEA. V was trimmed by 7 bases and J by 2 bases, leaving 8 bases between them. The CDR3 nucleotides read TGCAGCGCTCTTACTCAAGAGACCCAGTACTTC. It encodes CSALTQETQYF.

The sample holds many counts of this clonotype. The chain carries TRBV28 and TRBJ2-2; 8 bases are a match to TRBD2. Germline V gene data show CDR1 as MDHEN and CDR2 as SYDVKM. V shed 1 base and J 4 bases; nucleotides not matched to a gene: 11. The CDR3 covers 18 residues. CDR3 coding DNA: TGTGCCAGCAGTTTATCTACTCCGGGACTAGGAGGCACCGGGGAGCTGTTTTTT. Translation: CASSLSTPGLGGTGELFF.

The chain uses TRBV19 and TRBJ1-5; D is undetermined. From germline, CDR1 is LNHDA and CDR2 SQIVND (reference sequence). The length of the CDR3 is 12 residues. With 2 bases removed from V and 9 bases from J, the gap between germline ends came to 8 bases. CDR3 in amino acids: CASSILTGPQHF. The CDR3 nucleotides are TGTGCCAGTAGTATACTTACCGGGCCCCAGCATTTT. Full variable domain (rest looked up from reference TRBV19 and TRBJ1-5): DGGITQSPKYLFRKEGQNVTLSCEQNLNHDAMYWYRQDPGQGLRLIYYSQIVNDFQKGDIAEGYSVSREKKESFPLTVTSAQKNPTAFYLCASSILTGPQHFGDGTRLSIL.

In its sample, this clonotype was seen many times. This chain joins TRBV11-2 and TRBJ2-2; D call uncertain. Germline V lookup: CDR1 SGHAT, CDR2 FQNNGV. The CDR3 runs to 14 residues. V gave up 2 bases and J gave up 6 bases, with 10 bases separating them. CDR3 in amino acids: CASSLWGQSGELFF. Here the CDR3 DNA reads TGTGCCAGCAGCTTATGGGGTCAATCCGGGGAGCTGTTTTTT.

This clonotype was counted at least ten times. The chain joins TRBV2 to TRBJ1-4; D is possibly TRBD1 (5 bases). Looked up from germline, CDR1 is SNHLY and CDR2 is FYNNEI. The V and J ends lost 4 bases and 5 bases respectively, with 8 bases between them. The CDR3 has 13 residues. The CDR3 here is CASSAPGNEKLFF. The CDR3 nucleotides are TGTGCCAGCAGTGCCCCAGGGAATGAAAAACTGTTTTTT.

This clonotype was recorded many times. The V call is TRBV12-5, the J call TRBJ1-5, with a possible D match to TRBD1 (6 bases). This CDR3 has 21 amino acids. Germline V CDR1 and CDR2: LGHNT, FRNRAP. V shed 3 bases and J shed 0 bases, with 27 bases lying between them. CDR3 coding DNA: TGTGCTAGTGGTTTTCCGAACAGGGCCCCAAACTCTCCGGGTAGCAATCAGCCCCAGCATTTT. It encodes CASGFPNRAPNSPGSNQPQHF.

V usage is TRBV28 and J usage is TRBJ2-3; D is perhaps TRBD2 (5 bases). This CDR3 spans 15 amino acids. The V gene's germline CDR1 is MDHEN and CDR2 SYDVKM. Between the trimmed V and J ends, which lost 5 bases and 0 bases, there was a span of 12 bases. CDR3 sequence (DNA): TGTGCCAGCAGTGAACTAGACCTGAGCACAGATACGCAGTATTTT. Protein: CASSELDLSTDTQYF.

Worth noting for this clonotype: Being one base from a much bigger clone, this may be a read error. This sequence joins TRBV7-8 and TRBJ1-2; D ambiguous. V was pared by 7 bases and J by 4 bases, with 16 bases between. The CDR3 runs 14 residues. Germline CDR1 reads SGHVS; CDR2 reads FQNEAQ. DNA for the CDR3: TGTGCCAGCACCCCCGCGGTAGGCCGCTATGGCTACACCTTC. Translating gives CASTPAVGRYGYTF.

This chain uses TRBV6-4 with TRBJ2-3; no definite D call. The germline CDR1 and CDR2 sequences are MRHNA and SNTAGT. The V gene lost 3 bases and the J gene lost 6 bases, with 25 bases spanning the gap. CDR3 length equals 18 residues. CDR3 loop: CASSETSDVYLQWDTQYF. For the CDR3, the DNA is TGTGCCAGCAGTGAAACCTCGGACGTATACTTGCAGTGGGATACGCAGTATTTT.

This clonotype was counted ten times or more. V gene TRBV20-1 combines with J gene TRBJ1-5; D remains unclear. Germline values: CDR1 DFQATT, CDR2 SNEGSKA (reference sequence). This CDR3 is built from 12 residues. The CDR3 bases are TGCAGCGCCTCGGGCAGCAATCAGCCCCAGCATTTT. Translation gives CSASGSNQPQHF.